One and the same sample provided the 18 T cell receptor beta chains below, sequenced in a study of T cells in Graves' hyperthyroidism and ophthalmopathy. TCR beta CDR3 regions were amplified from RNA. The HTBI primer set was used in a first-round RT-PCR of the TCR CDR3. TCRdb fed the multiplex PCR reads into MiXCR, producing one record per CDR3 protein. The sample records hundreds of thousands of distinct CDR3 sequences, roughly 20% being singletons. Sequencing was carried out using blood. Source of these receptors: a man aged 30 to 39 with Graves' ophthalmopathy.

The table lists this clonotype with a few counts. This rearrangement joins TRBV13 to TRBJ2-1; 7 bases map to TRBD1. The CDR3 contains 14 residues. Germline lookup yields CDR1 PRHDT and CDR2 FYEKMQ (reference sequence). V shed 5 bases and J 4 bases; nucleotides not matched to a gene: 5. The CDR3 region is CASSVGTDYNEQFF. CDR3 bases: TGTGCCAGCAGCGTCGGGACAGATTACAATGAGCAGTTCTTC.

This clonotype was picked up a small number of times. The chain couples TRBV5-1 to TRBJ2-7, with 7 nucleotides matching TRBD1. V was pared by 4 bases and J by 7 bases, with 11 bases of the junction left unmatched. Germline assignment: CDR1 SGHRS and CDR2 YFSETQ. CDR3 length: 14 residues. The CDR3 loop is CASSGRQGSGEQYF. The DNA for the CDR3 is TGCGCCAGCAGCGGCCGACAGGGATCTGGAGAGCAGTACTTC.

This clonotype has ten or more counts. V gene TRBV12-3 or TRBV12-4 combines with J gene TRBJ2-7; perhaps TRBD2 as D (5 bases). The CDR3 has 14 amino acids. Trimming removed 6 bases at V and 1 base at J, with 13 bases between. CDR3 DNA sequence: TGTGCCAGCAGCCTCAGCGGAACTTCCTACGAGCAGTACTTC. Translation: CASSLSGTSYEQYF.

This clonotype came up many times. The chain combines TRBV5-1 with TRBJ1-1, with 9 bases fitting TRBD1. Trimming took 4 bases from V and 6 from J; bases not matched to a gene: 10. This CDR3 comprises 15 residues. The germline CDR1 and CDR2 sequences are SGHRS and YFSETQ. The CDR3 loop is CASSLGQGRGPEAFF. The CDR3 nucleotides read TGCGCCAGCAGCCTGGGACAGGGAAGGGGTCCTGAAGCTTTCTTT.

This clonotype was seen repeatedly, ten times or more. The chain joins TRBV28 to TRBJ1-1, with TRBD1 matching 12 bases. Trimming at V came to 6 bases and at J to 5 bases, leaving 10 bases not matched to a gene. The germline V gene has CDR1 MDHEN and CDR2 SYDVKM. There are 16 residues in the CDR3. The CDR3 DNA sequence: TGTGCCAGCAGGTCCCGGGACAGGGGGCTTATGACTGAAGCTTTCTTT. This codes for CASRSRDRGLMTEAFF.

In its sample, this clonotype was seen many times. The V gene is TRBV28, the J gene TRBJ1-2; TRBD1 agrees at 9 bases. Germline values: CDR1 MDHEN, CDR2 SYDVKM. This CDR3 spans 16 amino acids. Trimming removed 6 bases from V and 4 bases from J; junction bases left unmatched: 12. CDR3 in DNA: TGTGCCAGCAGCCGTCCCGGGACAGGGAAGACCTATGGCTACACCTTC. Residues: CASSRPGTGKTYGYTF.

The CDR3 protein is CASSLRGVSGNTIYF. CDR3 DNA sequence: TGTGCCAGCAGCTTAAGAGGGGTCTCTGGAAACACCATATATTTT. The rearrangement links TRBV7-2 to TRBJ1-3, with D maybe TRBD1 (5 bases). The V end was cut by 2 bases, the J end by 0 bases, with 8 bases between. CDR3 length: 15 residues. Germline V gene sequence: CDR1 SGHTA, CDR2 FQGNSA.

There are a few counts of this clonotype. This sequence joins TRBV10-3 and TRBJ1-1; 7 bases fit TRBD1. With 7 bases clipped from V and 5 bases from J, the junction kept 7 bases outside the gene matches. The CDR3 loop spans 13 amino acids. The germline V gene encodes CDR1 ENHRY and CDR2 SYGVKD. CDR3 coding DNA: TGTGCCATCAATAGGGGGCCGGGGACTGAAGCTTTCTTT. Its protein product is CAINRGPGTEAFF.

This clonotype was seen more than once but under ten times. The CDR3 protein is CSVRKATTTEAFF. CDR3 DNA: TGCAGTGTCAGGAAGGCTACTACCACTGAAGCTTTCTTT. The J gene is TRBJ1-1, the V gene TRBV20-1; unclear D gene. This CDR3 comprises 13 residues. V shed 7 bases and J shed 4 bases, with 16 bases lying between them. The V gene's germline CDR1 is DFQATT and CDR2 SNEGSKA (reference sequence).

The chain recombines TRBV10-3 with TRBJ2-2; no firm D call. This CDR3 has 13 amino acids. The germline V gene encodes CDR1 ENHRY and CDR2 SYGVKD. V gave up 7 bases and J gave up 1 base, with 7 bases separating them. The CDR3 reads CAINRGNTGELFF. The CDR3 DNA sequence: TGTGCCATCAACCGAGGGAACACCGGGGAGCTGTTTTTT.

This clonotype was detected ten times or more. This chain joins TRBV18 and TRBJ2-1, with TRBD2 matching over 9 bases. Germline CDR1 reads KGHSH; CDR2 reads LQKENI. CDR3 length equals 15 residues. With V trimmed by 3 bases and J by 5 bases, 5 bases remained unmatched. CDR3 DNA: TGTGCCAGCTCACCTGCTAGCGGGACTCACAATGAGCAGTTCTTC. Amino acids: CASSPASGTHNEQFF.

This rearrangement joins TRBV28 to TRBJ2-7; D is undetermined. Trimming shortened V by 6 bases and J by 3 bases, and 6 bases separated the two germline ends. The length of the CDR3 is 11 residues. CDR1 and CDR2 (germline): MDHEN, SYDVKM. The CDR3 loop reads CASRKNYEQYF. CDR3 nucleotides: TGTGCCAGCAGGAAAAACTACGAGCAGTACTTC.

The chain links TRBV6-1 to TRBJ2-7, with D unresolved. Germline V gene lookup returns CDR1 MNHNS and CDR2 SASEGT. The CDR3 contains 14 residues. The V and J ends lost 6 bases and 4 bases respectively, with 16 bases between them. In DNA form, the CDR3 reads TGTGCCAGCAGGCTCCAGCTCGCCTCGTACGAGCAGTACTTC. Translating it yields CASRLQLASYEQYF.

This clonotype was found a few times. The chain employs TRBV7-3 and TRBJ2-1; 7 bases are a match to TRBD1. Germline values: CDR1 SGHTA, CDR2 FQGTGA. This CDR3 has 14 residues. After removal of 6 bases from V and 7 bases from J, the junction contained 9 bases not matched to a gene. The CDR3 sequence: CASSMVGGPNEQFF. The CDR3 nucleotides are TGTGCCAGCAGTATGGTAGGGGGCCCGAATGAGCAGTTCTTC.

This clonotype was seen a few times. V usage is TRBV12-3 or TRBV12-4 and J usage is TRBJ1-5; D not resolved. Trimming cost V 8 bases and J 4 bases, with 9 bases left between them. The CDR3 length is 12 residues. The CDR3 region has the DNA TGTGCCAGCCGGGAGGAGAATCAGCCCCAGCATTTT. Its protein product is CASREENQPQHF.

This clonotype was seen at least ten times. The chain uses TRBV5-1 and TRBJ2-7; D remains ambiguous. V lost 0 bases to trimming and J lost 0 bases, with 10 bases between them. The CDR3 consists of 15 residues. CDR1 and CDR2 from the germline V gene are SGHRS and YFSETQ. The CDR3 is CASSLGGPSSYEQYF. CDR3 DNA sequence: TGCGCCAGCAGCTTGGGCGGTCCTTCCTCCTACGAGCAGTACTTC. The variable domain in full, completed from reference TRBV5-1 and TRBJ2-7, reads KAGVTQTPRYLIKTRGQQVTLSCSPISGHRSVSWYQQTPGQGLQFLFEYFSETQRNKGNFPGRFSGRQFSNSRSEMNVSTLELGDSALYLCASSLGGPSSYEQYFGPGTRLTVT.

This clonotype has ten or more counts. The genes are TRBV4-2 and TRBJ1-5, with D unclear. Germline V gene data show CDR1 as LGHNA and CDR2 as YNFKEQ. Trimming took 1 base from V and 6 from J, leaving 4 bases between them. The CDR3 covers 12 residues. The DNA for the CDR3 is TGTGCCAGCAGCCAAGGGGCTCAGCCCCAGCATTTT. It specifies CASSQGAQPQHF.

This clonotype has a count of ten or more. This chain joins TRBV27 and TRBJ2-5, with D tentatively TRBD1 (5 bases). The CDR3 runs 15 residues. V lost 4 bases to trimming and J lost 3 bases, with 15 bases between them. Germline-derived CDR1 and CDR2 are MNHEY and SMNVEV (reference sequence). Written as DNA, the CDR3 is TGTGCCAGCAGTTCCCTCACAGGATGGGAAGAGACCCAGTACTTC. Its protein is CASSSLTGWEETQYF.